This T cell receptor beta chain appears in the sequencing data of a study of blood T cell repertoires in COVID-19. Study overall: In each case, the material was cDNA or gDNA derived from T cells, B-cell-depleted T cells, or PBMCs.

Assay: immunoSEQ multiplex PCR; the TCRdb copy retains only in-frame clones and omits some. The top ten hold about 5.7% of the sample, which has more than 250,000 clones, 87% seen once. Enrollees, about 18 to 89 years old, lived in about two dozen US areas. The study counted Cohort 3 donors as recovered given two negative PCRs, clearance, or symptom resolution. Sequenced sample: PBMCs or T cells enriched from blood (not recorded which). This sequence was found in a woman in her thirties or forties who had recovered from COVID-19.

CDR3 amino acids: CASRPAGANEQFF. The CDR3 DNA is TGTGCCAGCAGGCCCGCAGGTGCCAATGAGCAGTTCTTC. The V gene is TRBV12-3 or TRBV12-4, the J gene TRBJ2-1; D unclear. The CDR3 loop spans 13 amino acids. The germline V and J ends were trimmed by 6 bases and 6 bases, with 12 bases remaining between them.